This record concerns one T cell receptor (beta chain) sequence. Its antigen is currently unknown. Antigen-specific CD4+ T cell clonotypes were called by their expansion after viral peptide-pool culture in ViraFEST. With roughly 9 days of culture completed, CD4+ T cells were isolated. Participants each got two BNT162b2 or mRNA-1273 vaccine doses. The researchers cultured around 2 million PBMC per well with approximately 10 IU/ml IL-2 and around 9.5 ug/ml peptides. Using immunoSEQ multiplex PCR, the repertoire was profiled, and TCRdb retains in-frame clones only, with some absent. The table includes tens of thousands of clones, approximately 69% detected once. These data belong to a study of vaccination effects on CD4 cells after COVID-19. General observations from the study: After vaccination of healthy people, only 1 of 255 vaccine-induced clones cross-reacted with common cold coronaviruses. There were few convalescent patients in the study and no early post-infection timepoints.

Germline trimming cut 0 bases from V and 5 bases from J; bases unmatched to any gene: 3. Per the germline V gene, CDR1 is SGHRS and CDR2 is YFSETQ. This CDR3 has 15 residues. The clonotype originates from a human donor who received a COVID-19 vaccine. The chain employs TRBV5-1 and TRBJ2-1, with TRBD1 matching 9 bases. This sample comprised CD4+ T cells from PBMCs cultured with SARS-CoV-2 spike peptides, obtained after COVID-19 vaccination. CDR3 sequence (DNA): TGCGCCAGCAGCTTGGTGGGACAGGGTGACAATGAGCAGTTCTTC. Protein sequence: CASSLVGQGDNEQFF.